Included here is one T cell receptor beta chain sequence, with context. Its antigen is not known. This sample is drawn from a study of T cells in Graves' hyperthyroidism and ophthalmopathy. Amplification targeted TCR beta CDR3 regions from RNA transcripts. When the TCR CDR3 underwent first-round RT-PCR, the HTBI primer set was used. TCRdb called the multiplex PCR reads again in MiXCR, with one record for every CDR3 protein. The sample contains a few hundred thousand distinct CDR3 sequences, 46% of which appear only once. Overall study results and limits: Most expanded thyroid clonotypes above 0.001 recurred in blood. The model anticipated ophthalmopathy a median approximately 6.7 months pre-onset.

In making diagnoses, clinical symptoms, serum thyroxine and TRAb, thyroid ultrasound and orbital computed tomography were all used. The receptor comes from a woman younger than 30 with Graves' hyperthyroidism. What was sequenced was peripheral blood or thyroid tissue (not recorded which).

The CDR3: CASSKQVPYEQYF. CDR3 nucleotides: TGTGCCAGCAGCAAACAGGTACCCTACGAGCAGTACTTC. The chain couples TRBV7-2 to TRBJ2-7, with D maybe TRBD1 (5 bases). The V and J ends lost 5 bases and 2 bases respectively, with 10 bases between them. The CDR3 is made up of 13 amino acids. The V gene's germline CDR1 is SGHTA and CDR2 FQGNSA.